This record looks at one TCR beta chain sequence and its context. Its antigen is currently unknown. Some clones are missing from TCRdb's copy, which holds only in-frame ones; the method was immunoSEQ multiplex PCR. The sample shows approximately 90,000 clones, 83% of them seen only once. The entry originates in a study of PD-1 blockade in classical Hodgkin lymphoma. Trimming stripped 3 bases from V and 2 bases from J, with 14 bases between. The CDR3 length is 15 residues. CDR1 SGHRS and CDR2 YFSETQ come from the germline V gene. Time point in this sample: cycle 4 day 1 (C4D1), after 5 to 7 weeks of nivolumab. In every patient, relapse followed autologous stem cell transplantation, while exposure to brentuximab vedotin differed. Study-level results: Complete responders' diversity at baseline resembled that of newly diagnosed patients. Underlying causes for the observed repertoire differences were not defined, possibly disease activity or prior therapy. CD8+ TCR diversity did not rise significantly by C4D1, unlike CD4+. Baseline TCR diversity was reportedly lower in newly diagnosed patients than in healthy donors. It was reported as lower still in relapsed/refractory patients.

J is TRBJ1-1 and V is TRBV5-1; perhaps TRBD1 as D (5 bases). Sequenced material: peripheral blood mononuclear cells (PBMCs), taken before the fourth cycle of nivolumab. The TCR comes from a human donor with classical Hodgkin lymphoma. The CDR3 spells CASSWTDSGNTEAFF. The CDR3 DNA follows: TGCGCCAGCAGCTGGACCGACAGCGGTAACACTGAAGCTTTCTTT.